This TCR beta chain is from a study of T cell clonality in common variable immunodeficiency (dated by TCRdb to between 2015 and 2017). The full study reports these points: According to the authors, figuring out what caused the increased clonality in CVID would require sequencing the repertoires of T cell subpopulations. CVID TCRbeta sequences were reported to have fewer deletions and N-nucleotide insertions and to lack highly modified clones with 13 or more V deletions. CVID subjects shared fewer TCRbeta clones with each other than healthy controls did (p < 0.0001). Even though DNA input was the same, control samples had an average of around 81,000 unique sequences each, compared with 25,000 to 35,000 in CVID samples. Correlations of repertoire features with clinical complications were constrained by heterogeneity among patients within the CVID cohort. Compared with healthy controls, CVID subjects showed increased TCRbeta clonality (t-test p = 0.018), a feature most characteristic of about a third of subjects.

CDR1 and CDR2, per the germline V gene, are SNHLY and FYNNEI. The CDR3 goes from the cysteine to the phenylalanine over 17 residues. The CDR3 was read in part: 42 bases, with the frame set at base 1. V is pruned by 1 base and J by 0 bases, leaving 8 bases of the junction without a gene match. Ten or more counts support this clone. Its antigen remains unidentified. The read is 3 residues too short to cover the CDR3 end, so that end is filled in from the germline J gene. Most CVID patients and most healthy controls were of Caucasian heritage. Heparinized peripheral whole blood samples of roughly 5 to 9 ml were obtained from each donor. TCRbeta CDR3 repertoires were sequenced from genomic DNA of adults with common variable immune deficiency (CVID) and healthy adult controls. The control group was made up of roughly 22 healthy adult volunteers (about 10 male and approximately twelve female) whose ages ranged from 23 to 66 years, with a mean age of roughly 33. Diluted blood was subjected to density centrifugation over Hypaque 1077 or Ficoll-Paque for isolation of peripheral blood mononuclear cells. Genomic DNA was obtained from unsorted mononuclear cells through either Qiagen column purification or a centrifugation-based method.

For sequencing input, CVID and control samples contributed equivalent amounts of genomic DNA. For every sample, a 60 bp segment covering the rearranged TCRbeta CDR3 region was amplified and then sequenced. TCRbeta amplification used the immunoSEQ assay, a bias-corrected multiplex PCR with high-throughput sequencing. Regarding the original processing steps: Each unique nucleotide sequence was treated as a clone and annotated with V, D and J genes, copy number and frequency. Sequences were labeled productive if in frame, and non-productive if out of frame or containing stop codons. As previously described, Shannon's entropy was used to calculate clonality. The predicted amino acid sequences of productive clones were used to derive mean CDR3 Kyte-Doolittle hydropathy. Scaled V gene usage was hierarchically clustered using Manhattan distance and complete linkage with the R hclust function. Sharing of clones by CDR3 amino acid sequence was evaluated by resampling 12 repertoires per group over 100 rounds. The repertoires were searched for 65 to 80 published EBV-specific and almost 250 published CMV-specific TCRbeta sequences. After two CVID samples that produced fewer than 10,000 sequences were dropped from the analysis, 42 CVID repertoires remained. Sourced from immuneACCESS, this table was stored by TCRdb with only in-frame sequences that have V and J called. A share of the clones is absent; for the studies checked, an unresolved V gene accounts for under half, and the remainder has no known explanation. V and J calls plus clone size are reproduced from that table; the DNA served to infer D and trimming. Across this sample, about 39,000 clones were tabulated and none appeared just once. Approximately 2.6% of the sample rests with the top ten.

Sequenced material: peripheral blood mononuclear cells. The chain employs TRBV2 and TRBJ1-1; 7 of the junction bases match TRBD1. The source is a person aged 18-69 years in good health. The CDR3 region reads CASSEGTGVRMNTEAFF. The sequenced part of the CDR3 DNA is TGTGCCAGCAGTGAAGGAACAGGGGTACGGATGAACACTGAA.